A single sample gave rise to the 13 T cell receptor beta chains below, sequenced in a study of beta chain features in type 1 diabetes. Of the isolated RNA, all was reverse transcribed, and so the sequenced material was expressed TCRB transcripts. Measured with immunoSEQ multiplex PCR; TCRdb has only the in-frame clones, and not every one. The sample consists of fewer than 500,000 clones, approximately 15% of them appearing once. Sequencing was done on a sample of naive CD4+ T cells from blood. The source of these receptors is a man younger than 45 in good health.

The CDR3, as DNA: TGTGCCAGCAGCTTTAGGACGCCGGAATCACCCTACGAGCAGTACTTC. This encodes CASSFRTPESPYEQYF. The V gene is TRBV7-2, the J gene TRBJ2-7, with no clear D. Germline values: CDR1 SGHTA, CDR2 FQGNSA. V was shortened by 3 bases and J by 2 bases, with 17 bases between the two germline ends. The CDR3 has 16 residues.

This sequence joins TRBV30 and TRBJ1-1, with unresolved D. In germline, CDR1 is GTSNPN, CDR2 SVGIG (reference sequence). Trimming took off 1 base at V and 9 bases at J, with 12 bases between the two ends. The CDR3 covers 12 residues. CDR3: CAWSENPSKAFF. The CDR3 DNA follows: TGTGCCTGGAGTGAGAACCCATCTAAAGCTTTCTTT.

This clone was found a few times. This rearrangement joins TRBV4-3 to TRBJ1-1; tentatively, D is TRBD1 (5 bases). The CDR3 contains 17 residues. Germline V CDR1 and CDR2: LGHNA, YSLEER. Trimming pared 0 bases from V and 0 bases from J, leaving 14 bases between. The CDR3 spells CASSQDALGVMNTEAFF. Here the CDR3 DNA reads TGCGCCAGCAGCCAAGATGCGTTGGGGGTCATGAACACTGAAGCTTTCTTT.

This clone was detected only a few times. V is TRBV7-2 and J is TRBJ2-2; 9 nucleotides line up with TRBD1. The germline V gene has CDR1 SGHTA and CDR2 FQGNSA. The V gene end was trimmed by 5 bases and the J gene end by 6 bases; junction bases not matched to a gene: 13. The CDR3 loop spans 17 amino acids. In nucleotides, the CDR3 is TGTGCCAGCAGCCAAGCTAGGGACAGGGATTATCCCGGGGAGCTGTTTTTT. Its protein is CASSQARDRDYPGELFF. The full variable domain, completed using reference TRBV7-2 and TRBJ2-2, is GAGVSQSPSNKVTEKGKDVELRCDPISGHTALYWYRQSLGQGLEFLIYFQGNSAPDKSGLPSDRFSAERTGGSVSTLTIQRTQQEDSAVYLCASSQARDRDYPGELFFGEGSRLTVL.

This clone was picked up a small number of times. The gene calls are TRBV19 and TRBJ2-1; 10 positions agree with TRBD1. Germline V gene lookup returns CDR1 LNHDA and CDR2 SQIVND (reference sequence). The CDR3 is 14 amino acids. V dropped 3 bases and J dropped 10; count of bases not matched to a gene: 6. The DNA of the CDR3 is TGTGCCAGTAGTATGACCCCGACAGGGGGCGAGCAGTTCTTC. It translates to CASSMTPTGGEQFF.

In its sample, this clone was seen a few times. The DNA of the CDR3 is TGTGCCACCAGCAGGCCGGGGTTTAACACTGAAGCTTTCTTT. This translates into CATSRPGFNTEAFF. The rearrangement joins TRBV15 to TRBJ1-1; D gene uncertain. Trimming left V 3 bases short and J 2 bases short, with 10 bases between. CDR1 and CDR2 from the germline V gene are LNHNV and YYDKDF (reference sequence). This CDR3 has 14 amino acids.

As regards this clone: Within the sample, other DNA sequences also encode this same CDR3. This chain joins TRBV30 and TRBJ2-7, with D uncertain. V lost 1 base and J lost 1, with 5 bases in between. The CDR3 extends over 12 amino acids. Germline V gene sequence: CDR1 GTSNPN, CDR2 SVGIG (reference sequence). CDR3 DNA sequence: TGTGCCTGGAGTGGTGGGTCCTACGAGCAGTACGTC. Translation gives CAWSGGSYEQYV.

V gene TRBV29-1 combines with J gene TRBJ2-3; 8 nucleotides align to TRBD1. Germline CDR1 is SQVTM and CDR2 is ANQGSEA. CDR3 size: 13 residues. The V gene end was trimmed by 6 bases and the J gene end by 2 bases; junction bases not matched to a gene: 4. The CDR3 reads CSVTGGLTDTQYF. CDR3 in DNA: TGCAGCGTAACAGGGGGGCTCACAGATACGCAGTATTTT.

The V call is TRBV29-1, the J call TRBJ2-3, with 8 bases aligning to TRBD2. CDR1 is SQVTM, CDR2 ANQGSEA, per germline. The CDR3 spans 18 residues. V gave up 3 bases and J gave up 3 bases; unmatched junction bases: 17. CDR3 DNA sequence: TGCAGCGTTGAGGACTGGCCAGGCCCGGGAGGGGGAACAGATACGCAGTATTTT. Residues: CSVEDWPGPGGGTDTQYF.

The table lists this clone with a few counts. This chain connects TRBV7-9 to TRBJ1-5; TRBD1 matches 7 bases. CDR3 size: 16 residues. The junction had 5 bases not matched to a gene; V was cut back by 1 base and J by 2 bases. Germline V gene lookup returns CDR1 SEHNR and CDR2 FQNEAQ (reference sequence). The CDR3 reads CASSLVGRGRNQPQHF. The CDR3 DNA sequence: TGTGCCAGCAGCTTAGTAGGGAGGGGGCGCAATCAGCCCCAGCATTTT.

As for this clone: A read error may account for a junction end that differs from germline. This chain uses TRBV5-1 with TRBJ1-6; TRBD1 might be the D (6 bases). This CDR3 region has 14 residues. CDR1 is SGHRS, CDR2 YFSETQ, per germline. The CDR3 here is CASNLGGRNSPLHF. DNA for the CDR3: TGCGCCAGCAACTTGGGGGGGCGAAATTCACCCCTCCACTTT.

This clone has only one observation. V and J are TRBV29-1 and TRBJ2-7; TRBD2 matches 8 bases. The CDR3 runs 16 residues. Germline trimming cut 4 bases from V and 1 base from J; bases unmatched to any gene: 12. CDR1 and CDR2 from the germline V gene are SQVTM and ANQGSEA. In DNA form, the CDR3 reads TGCAGCGTTGGTGCGGGGGGTCAGGGGACGTCCTACGAGCAGTACTTC. It encodes CSVGAGGQGTSYEQYF.

This clone was detected only a few times. V usage is TRBV18 and J usage is TRBJ1-1; D unclear. Trimming stripped 3 bases from V and 1 base from J, with 12 bases between. Germline CDR1 reads KGHSH; CDR2 reads LQKENI. The CDR3 contains 15 residues. This chain's CDR3 is CASSPSRAANTEAFF. In DNA, the CDR3 is TGTGCCAGCTCACCCAGCCGGGCAGCGAACACTGAAGCTTTCTTT.